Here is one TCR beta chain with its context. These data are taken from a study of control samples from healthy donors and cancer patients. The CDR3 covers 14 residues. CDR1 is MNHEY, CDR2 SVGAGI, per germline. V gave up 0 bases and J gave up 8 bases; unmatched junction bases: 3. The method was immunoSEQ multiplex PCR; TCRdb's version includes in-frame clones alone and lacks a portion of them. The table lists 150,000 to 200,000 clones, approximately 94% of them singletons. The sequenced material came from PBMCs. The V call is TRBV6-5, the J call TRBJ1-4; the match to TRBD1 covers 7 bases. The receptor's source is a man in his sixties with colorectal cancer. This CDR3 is CASSYSRQGEKLFF. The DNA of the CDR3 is TGTGCCAGCAGTTACTCGAGACAGGGAGAAAAACTGTTTTTT.